The source of this T cell receptor (beta chain) is a study of blood T cell repertoires in COVID-19. Background on the study: COVID-19 samples, acute and convalescent, were from the United States, Italy and Spain.

This CDR3 is built from 16 residues. J gave up 7 bases and V 1 base, and 12 bases lay outside the gene matches. The germline gives CDR1 SGHTA, CDR2 FQGNSA. Original analysis: Reference gene primer amplification gave nucleated cell count estimates. The method was immunoSEQ multiplex PCR; TCRdb's version includes in-frame clones alone and lacks a portion of them. That table gives V, J and clone size, and the DNA gave D and trimming. The data hold around 100,000 clones, with approximately 80% observed a single time. The receptor's source is a man in his fifties or sixties with active or convalescent COVID-19. The V call is TRBV7-2, the J call TRBJ2-7, with 8 bases that match TRBD1. Material for sequencing was peripheral blood. CDR3 in DNA: TGTGCCAGCAGCTTAGTTCGGGCAGGGGGCGCGGGGGAGCAGTACTTC. Encoded protein: CASSLVRAGGAGEQYF.